The rows below give T cell receptor beta chains drawn from one sample of a study of T cells after yellow fever vaccination. Using its own MiXCR run on the 5' RACE reads, TCRdb lists one record per CDR3 protein. The repertoire holds 45,000 to 65,000 distinct CDR3 sequences, with 6% to 8.5% as singletons. Sequenced here: CD8+ T cells not binding an NS4B(214-222) dextramer, sorted from PBMCs, sampled 35 to 50 days after the first yellow fever vaccination. These receptor sequences come from a man aged 18-30 years who received the YFV17D yellow fever vaccine. The CDR3 runs from the conserved cysteine through the conserved F or W. Each record gives: D gene, clone size, V gene, J gene, CDR3 DNA, CDR3 protein. D genes are given only for firm matches. Clone size is given for some rows only: seen once, a few or many times, or a class if the clone is expanded.

>TRBD1|few|TRBV5-5|TRBJ2-1
TGTGCCAGCAGGGGAGATTGGGACAGGGGTTCCTACAATGAGCAGTTCTTC
CASRGDWDRGSYNEQFF
>TRBD2|few|TRBV5-5|TRBJ2-2
TGTGCCAGCAGCTGGAGCCAGCGGGGGGCCCACACCGGGGAGCTGTTTTTT
CASSWSQRGAHTGELFF
>NA|many|TRBV4-1|TRBJ1-5
TGCGCCAGCAGCCAACAGAGGAATAGCAATCAGCCCCAGCATTTT
CASSQQRNSNQPQHF
>TRBD1|NA|TRBV11-2|TRBJ2-5
TGTGCCAGCAGCTCACCCGGGACAGGGGTCCTTGTGGTAGAGACCCAGTACTTC
CASSSPGTGVLVVETQYF
>NA|many|TRBV7-9|TRBJ2-3
TGTGCCAGCAACGATCCCCGCCAGGCGACAGATACGCAGTATTTT
CASNDPRQATDTQYF
>TRBD1|many|TRBV6-5|TRBJ1-6
TGTGCCAGCAGCGGGACAGGCGGTTCACCCCTCCACTTT
CASSGTGGSPLHF
>NA|NA|TRBV4-3|TRBJ1-3
TGCGCCAGCAGCCACGGGCTCGGGAACACCATATATTTT
CASSHGLGNTIYF
>NA|NA|TRBV5-5|TRBJ2-7
TGTGCCAGCTCACCGTACCGCCAGGCCGCCTACGAGCAGTACTTC
CASSPYRQAAYEQYF
>NA|NA|TRBV7-9|TRBJ2-7
TGTGCCAGCAGCCAGGACATCTACGAGCAGTACTTC
CASSQDIYEQYF
>TRBD1|few|TRBV10-3|TRBJ2-1
TGTGCCATCAGTGAGTCCCGGGACAGAAACTCCTACAATGAGCAGTTCTTC
CAISESRDRNSYNEQFF
>TRBD2|many|TRBV5-4|TRBJ2-7
TGTGCCAGCAGCTTGGAAGGACTAGCCTCCGAGCAGTACTTC
CASSLEGLASEQYF
>TRBD1|few|TRBV6-5|TRBJ2-2
TGTGCCAGCAGTTACATCGCGACAGGGGACACCGGGGAGCTGTTTTTT
CASSYIATGDTGELFF
>NA|many|TRBV18|TRBJ2-7
TGTGCCAGCTCCGGCCGGGACATTACCTACGAGCAGTACTTC
CASSGRDITYEQYF
>TRBD2|few|TRBV4-2|TRBJ2-1
TGTGCCAGCAGCTCCGTAGCGGGGGACTCCTACAATGAGCAGTTCTTC
CASSSVAGDSYNEQFF
>NA|NA|TRBV20-1|TRBJ2-1
TGCAGTGCTAGTCCCAGGTACAATGAGCAGTTCTTC
CSASPRYNEQFF
>TRBD1|many|TRBV29-1|TRBJ2-3
TGCAGCGTTGAGGGGGACAGAGCTGCGCAGTATTTT
CSVEGDRAAQYF
>TRBD2|NA|TRBV20-1|TRBJ2-1
TGCTGTGCTACAATTAGTCCTAAAGTAGCGGGGTGGTACAATGAGCAGTTCTTC
CCATISPKVAGWYNEQFF
>NA|many|TRBV10-3|TRBJ2-2
TGTGCCATCAGGGAAGGTCGACAGTACACCGGGGAGCTGTTTTTT
CAIREGRQYTGELFF
>NA|many|TRBV24-1|TRBJ2-1
TGTGCCACCAGTTCTAGGCAGGGGATGTACAATGAGCAGTTCTTC
CATSSRQGMYNEQFF
>NA|NA|TRBV6-1|TRBJ2-5
TGTGCCAGCAGTGAAGCAATCGGGCAGCAAGAGACCCAGTACTTC
CASSEAIGQQETQYF
>NA|NA|TRBV13|TRBJ1-1
TGTGCCAGCAGCTTTGGGAGCCGGGGGAGCACTGAAGCTTTCTTT
CASSFGSRGSTEAFF
>NA|NA|TRBV4-1|TRBJ2-7
TGCGCCAGCCGTCCCAGCAGGCCACCCTACGAGCAGTACTTC
CASRPSRPPYEQYF
>NA|many|TRBV6-1|TRBJ2-5
TGTGCCAGCAGTGCTAGCGTAGGTTGGGAGACCCAGTACTTC
CASSASVGWETQYF
>TRBD2|few|TRBV5-4|TRBJ2-5
TGTGCCAGCAGCCGAGGACTAGCGGGGATACTGCTAGGGGAGACCCAGTACTTC
CASSRGLAGILLGETQYF
>TRBD2|few|TRBV23-1|TRBJ2-1
TGCGCCAGCAGTCAATCTCTAGCGGGGCCGAGCAATGAGCAGTTCTTC
CASSQSLAGPSNEQFF
>NA|NA|TRBV7-9|TRBJ1-4
TGTGCCAGCAGCTTATGGAGGGACTTAACTAATGAAAAACTGTTTTTT
CASSLWRDLTNEKLFF
>TRBD1|many|TRBV20-1|TRBJ1-2
TGCAGTGCTAGAGATCCCTCGGGACAGGGGCAAAACTATGGCTACACCTTC
CSARDPSGQGQNYGYTF
>TRBD1|many|TRBV4-1|TRBJ2-1
TGCGCCAGCAGCCACCCGGGACAGGGGTACCACAATGAGCAGTTCTTC
CASSHPGQGYHNEQFF
>NA|few|TRBV20-1|TRBJ2-2
TGCAGTGCCGGGACAAGCGCGAACACCGGGGAGCTGTTTTTT
CSAGTSANTGELFF
>TRBD2|many|TRBV28|TRBJ2-3
TGTGCCAGCAGTGCGGGACTAGCGGGGGGGCAGTATTTT
CASSAGLAGGQYF
>NA|many|TRBV3-1|TRBJ1-6
TGTGCCAGCAGCCAAGATAGAGCAGGGGAGAATTCACCCCTCCACTTT
CASSQDRAGENSPLHF
>TRBD1|NA|TRBV2|TRBJ2-7
TGTGCCAGCGGGGGACAGGCTACCTACGAGCAGTACTTC
CASGGQATYEQYF
>NA|many|TRBV6-5|TRBJ1-2
TGTGCCAGCAGTTACACAGGGAGTTCAAATGGCTACACCTTC
CASSYTGSSNGYTF
>NA|NA|TRBV7-6|TRBJ1-2
TGTGCCAGCAGCTCCCAGGGAGGCTACACCTTC
CASSSQGGYTF
>NA|few|TRBV19|TRBJ1-2
TGTGCCAGTGAAGGGTATGGCTACACCTTC
CASEGYGYTF
>NA|few|TRBV28|TRBJ1-5
TGTGCCAGCATACCCGTCGGTTTAGGTCAGCCCCAGCATTTT
CASIPVGLGQPQHF
>TRBD2|many|TRBV9|TRBJ2-2
TGTGCCAGCAGCCCTGGGACTAGCGGGACCGGGGAGCTGTTTTTT
CASSPGTSGTGELFF
>NA|many|TRBV30|TRBJ2-7
TGTGCCTGGAGTGTAGGGGCGACGGCCCTGGCCGAGCAGTACTTC
CAWSVGATALAEQYF
>NA|NA|TRBV9|TRBJ1-4
TGTGCCAGCAGCTCCCCGGGGGGCGAAAATGAAAAACTGTTTTTT
CASSSPGGENEKLFF
>TRBD1|few|TRBV4-1|TRBJ2-5
TGCGCCAGCAGGGGAAGGGGACAGGGGGAACTCTTCGATTTGGAGACCCAGTACTTC
CASRGRGQGELFDLETQYF
>TRBD2|many|TRBV2|TRBJ2-7
TGTGCCAGCAGCACGGGACTAGCCTACGAGCAGTACTTC
CASSTGLAYEQYF
>NA|many|TRBV5-1|TRBJ2-1
TGCGCCAGCAGCTTGCAGGGGCCCTACAATGAGCAGTTCTTC
CASSLQGPYNEQFF
>TRBD1|many|TRBV4-1|TRBJ2-7
TGCGCCAGCAGCCAAGGGTTCCAGGGGGCGCGGGAGCAGTACTTC
CASSQGFQGAREQYF
>TRBD1|NA|TRBV6-1|TRBJ1-4
TGTGCCAGCAGAGGGCCCGGGACAGGGCGCGAAAAACTGTTTTTT
CASRGPGTGREKLFF